Shown below are 30 T cell receptor beta chains from a single sample sequenced in a study of blood T cell repertoires in COVID-19. The protocol was immunoSEQ multiplex PCR, while the TCRdb copy is restricted to in-frame clones and leaves out a portion. This sample has 100,000 to 150,000 clones; 85% to 90% occur once, and the top ten carry about 4.5%. Material: peripheral blood. Every receptor here comes from a man between 60 and 75 years old with COVID-19, enrolled during active disease.

This chain uses TRBV28 with TRBJ2-7; maybe TRBD1 (6 bases). CDR3 length equals 15 residues. Trimming pared 7 bases from V and 3 bases from J, leaving 19 bases between. The germline V gene has CDR1 MDHEN and CDR2 SYDVKM. This CDR3 reads CASTRQASFFYEQYF. CDR3 in DNA: TGTGCCAGCACCCGACAGGCTTCGTTCTTCTACGAGCAGTACTTC.

The V and J genes are TRBV7-8 and TRBJ1-6; 9 nucleotides agree with TRBD1. There are 16 residues in the CDR3. Per the germline V gene, CDR1 is SGHVS and CDR2 is FQNEAQ. The V gene end was trimmed by 6 bases and the J gene end by 9 bases; junction bases not matched to a gene: 12. In nucleotides, the CDR3 is TGTGCCAGCAGACTTACCCCGGGACAGGGAATTTCACCCCTCCACTTT. Translation gives CASRLTPGQGISPLHF.

The chain recombines TRBV6-5 with TRBJ2-2; 7 positions agree with TRBD1. V lost 2 bases to trimming and J lost 5 bases; unmatched junction nucleotides: 8. The CDR3 runs to 16 residues. Germline V lookup: CDR1 MNHEY, CDR2 SVGAGI. In DNA, the CDR3 is TGTGCCAGCAGTTACAGTGGGACAGCTTTAACCGGGGAGCTGTTTTTT. Encoded protein: CASSYSGTALTGELFF.

CDR3 sequence (DNA): TGCGCCAGCAGCTTGGGGGCACCCCCCACCGGGGAGCTGTTTTTT. The encoded protein is CASSLGAPPTGELFF. The chain employs TRBV5-1 and TRBJ2-2; D remains ambiguous. The CDR3 is 15 amino acids. Trimming shortened V by 0 bases and J by 4 bases, and 10 bases separated the two germline ends. Germline loops: CDR1 SGHRS, CDR2 YFSETQ.

The chain uses TRBV6-5 and TRBJ1-3, with TRBD1 matching over 7 bases. V shed 2 bases, J shed 2 bases, and the junction held 6 bases outside the gene matches. CDR3 length: 16 residues. Germline V gives CDR1 MNHEY, CDR2 SVGAGI. CDR3 sequence (DNA): TGTGCCAGCAGTTACCGGACAGGCTTTACTGGAAACACCATATATTTT. This codes for CASSYRTGFTGNTIYF.

The chain uses TRBV2 and TRBJ1-2; D not resolved. There are 15 residues in the CDR3. Trimming pared 3 bases from V and 4 bases from J, leaving 15 bases between. Per the germline V gene, CDR1 is SNHLY and CDR2 is FYNNEI. The CDR3 DNA follows: TGTGCCAGCAGTGACTCGGTAGAGAGTTCCTATGGCTACACCTTC. Amino acids: CASSDSVESSYGYTF.

A word on this clone: Other DNA sequences within the sample encode an identical CDR3. V is TRBV6-5 and J is TRBJ1-2; 7 bases agree with TRBD1. From germline, CDR1 is MNHEY and CDR2 SVGAGI. CDR3 length equals 13 residues. V shed 6 bases, J shed 5 bases, and the junction held 6 bases outside the gene matches. The CDR3 nucleotides read TGTGCCAGCAGCCTCGACAGGGATTATGGCTACACCTTC. Translated, it gives CASSLDRDYGYTF.

This chain connects TRBV14 to TRBJ2-7; D is perhaps TRBD1 (5 bases). The germline V gene has CDR1 SGHDN and CDR2 FVKESK. The V gene lost 8 bases and the J gene lost 0 bases, with 11 bases spanning the gap. The CDR3 is 13 amino acids. Written as DNA, the CDR3 is TGTGCCAGCGGGGCACAGAGCTCCTACGAGCAGTACTTC. Amino acids: CASGAQSSYEQYF.

The chain uses TRBV5-1 and TRBJ1-4, with TRBD1 matching over 9 bases. After removal of 1 base from V and 6 bases from J, the junction contained 4 bases not matched to a gene. Germline CDR1 and CDR2: SGHRS and YFSETQ. This CDR3 is built from 15 residues. The chain's CDR3 is CASSLTGTGYEKLFF. In DNA, the CDR3 is TGCGCCAGCAGCTTGACGGGGACAGGGTATGAAAAACTGTTTTTT. Full variable domain (remainder filled in from reference TRBV5-1 and TRBJ1-4): KAGVTQTPRYLIKTRGQQVTLSCSPISGHRSVSWYQQTPGQGLQFLFEYFSETQRNKGNFPGRFSGRQFSNSRSEMNVSTLELGDSALYLCASSLTGTGYEKLFFGSGTQLSVL.

The CDR3 loop is CASDRASNQPQHF. As DNA, the CDR3 is TGTGCCAGTGACAGGGCTAGCAATCAGCCCCAGCATTTT. V gene TRBV2 combines with J gene TRBJ1-5, with 7 bases fitting TRBD1. CDR1 and CDR2 from the germline V gene are SNHLY and FYNNEI. The CDR3 consists of 13 residues. V lost 9 bases and J lost 0; bases outside the gene matches: 2.

This chain links TRBV30 with TRBJ2-3; D is perhaps TRBD2 (6 bases). V shed 0 bases and J shed 2 bases, with 12 bases lying between them. Germline V gene lookup returns CDR1 GTSNPN and CDR2 SVGIG (reference sequence). The CDR3 covers 15 residues. The CDR3 region is CAWSVLGGITDTQYF. In DNA, the CDR3 is TGTGCCTGGAGTGTACTTGGGGGGATCACAGATACGCAGTATTTT.

The gene calls are TRBV7-9 and TRBJ1-2; weak D call: TRBD1 (5 bases). CDR3 length: 15 residues. CDR1 and CDR2 (germline): SEHNR, FQNEAQ (reference sequence). Trimming removed 4 bases at V and 3 bases at J, with 15 bases between. This CDR3 reads CASSSLLATDYGYTF. CDR3 coding DNA: TGTGCCAGCAGCTCCCTCCTCGCGACAGACTATGGCTACACCTTC.

The V gene is TRBV25-1, the J gene TRBJ1-1; D perhaps matches TRBD1 (5 bases). V was pared by 11 bases and J by 2 bases, with 15 bases between. The CDR3 totals 13 residues. Germline V lookup: CDR1 MGHDK, CDR2 SYGVNS. CDR3: CASRRGINTEAFF. The CDR3 DNA reads TGTGCCTCCCGGAGGGGAATCAACACTGAAGCTTTCTTT.

In this sample, this clone turned up a few times. The rearrangement joins TRBV6-5 to TRBJ2-2, with D tentatively TRBD1 (5 bases). The CDR3 is 12 residues long. Trimming cost V 8 bases and J 5 bases, with 9 bases left between them. Germline lookup yields CDR1 MNHEY and CDR2 SVGAGI. CDR3 sequence reads: CASWQGTGELFF. Here the CDR3 DNA reads TGTGCCAGCTGGCAGGGAACCGGGGAGCTGTTTTTT.

This clone was seen a handful of times. This chain joins TRBV3-1 (or the pseudogene TRBV3-2) and TRBJ2-2; 12 bases map to TRBD2. CDR3 length equals 18 residues. Germline V gives CDR1 LGHDT, CDR2 YNNKEL (reference sequence). J was trimmed by 7 bases and V by 4 bases; bases with no gene match: 13. The CDR3, as DNA: TGTGCCAGCAGCCGCTACCCATCTAGCGGGGGGGGAGGCGGGGAGCTGTTTTTT. Amino acids: CASSRYPSSGGGGGELFF.

This rearrangement joins TRBV12-3 or TRBV12-4 to TRBJ1-3; D call uncertain. Trimming pared 5 bases from V and 0 bases from J, leaving 5 bases between. The CDR3 has 13 amino acids. The CDR3 DNA sequence: TGTGCCAGCAGTCTTTCCTCTGGAAACACCATATATTTT. Protein product: CASSLSSGNTIYF.

The J gene is TRBJ1-1, the V gene TRBV28, with 8 bases lining up with TRBD1. V shed 3 bases, J shed 0 bases, and the junction held 3 bases outside the gene matches. Germline assignment: CDR1 MDHEN and CDR2 SYDVKM. This CDR3 comprises 15 residues. In DNA form, the CDR3 reads TGTGCCAGCAGTTTTCAGGGGGCTATGAACACTGAAGCTTTCTTT. Amino acids: CASSFQGAMNTEAFF.

The chain uses TRBV15 and TRBJ2-3, with a weak D call TRBD1 (6 bases). V lost 2 bases and J lost 3, with 12 bases in between. CDR1 and CDR2 (germline): LNHNV, YYDKDF (reference sequence). The length of the CDR3 is 15 residues. The CDR3 DNA follows: TGTGCCACCAGCAGAAGAGGGGGTGGGACAGATACGCAGTATTTT. Translation: CATSRRGGGTDTQYF.

The rearrangement links TRBV7-9 to TRBJ1-3, with D tentatively TRBD1 (6 bases). Germline V CDR1 and CDR2: SEHNR, FQNEAQ (reference sequence). The length of the CDR3 is 17 residues. V was clipped by 4 bases and J by 0 bases, with 16 bases between them. CDR3 region: CASSSSPGVYSGNTIYF. CDR3 nucleotide sequence: TGTGCCAGCAGCTCGTCCCCAGGGGTCTACTCTGGAAACACCATATATTTT.

This clone was recorded a few times. This chain connects TRBV19 to TRBJ1-6; 7 nucleotides align to TRBD1. The germline CDR1 and CDR2 sequences are LNHDA and SQIVND (reference sequence). The J segment lost 6 bases and the V segment lost 4 bases, leaving 15 bases of the junction unmatched. The CDR3 has 18 amino acids. CDR3 nucleotide sequence: TGTGCCAGTAGTACTTCCAGACAGGGTAGGATCGGTAATTCACCCCTCCACTTT. The encoded protein is CASSTSRQGRIGNSPLHF. Variable domain in full (rest from reference TRBV19 and TRBJ1-6): DGGITQSPKYLFRKEGQNVTLSCEQNLNHDAMYWYRQDPGQGLRLIYYSQIVNDFQKGDIAEGYSVSREKKESFPLTVTSAQKNPTAFYLCASSTSRQGRIGNSPLHFGNGTRLTVT.

The chain couples TRBV19 to TRBJ2-2, with TRBD1 identical over 8 bases. This CDR3 is 14 amino acids long. Germline CDR1 and CDR2: LNHDA and SQIVND (reference sequence). The ends lost 6 bases at V and 7 bases at J; junction bases unmatched: 7. CDR3 nucleotides: TGTGCCAGTAGACTCCAGGGGGCGGGCGGGGAGCTGTTTTTT. It encodes CASRLQGAGGELFF.

CDR3 protein: CASSTDRNEKLFF. The DNA of the CDR3 is TGTGCCAGCAGTACCGATCGGAATGAAAAACTGTTTTTT. This chain joins TRBV28 and TRBJ1-4; D remains ambiguous. Between the trimmed V and J ends, which lost 5 bases and 5 bases, there was a span of 9 bases. Per germline, CDR1 MDHEN and CDR2 SYDVKM. The length of the CDR3 is 13 residues.

The rearrangement uses TRBV6-5 and TRBJ2-7; weak D call: TRBD2 (6 bases). V was cut by 7 bases and J by 0 bases, with 13 bases left in between. This CDR3 has 14 residues. Germline V gene lookup returns CDR1 MNHEY and CDR2 SVGAGI. CDR3 amino acids: CASKARESSYEQYF. CDR3 nucleotides: TGTGCCAGCAAAGCACGGGAGAGCTCCTACGAGCAGTACTTC.

This clone appeared a few times. This chain links TRBV7-2 with TRBJ1-4, with 9 bases fitting TRBD1. Losses at the gene ends were 5 bases for V and 8 bases for J; bases not matched to a gene: 6. The CDR3 is made up of 14 amino acids. Germline-derived CDR1 and CDR2 are SGHTA and FQGNSA. The DNA for the CDR3 is TGTGCCAGCAGCGTTACAGGGGGCAGGGAAAAACTGTTTTTT. Protein: CASSVTGGREKLFF.

In this sample, this clone turned up once. The chain recombines TRBV30 with TRBJ2-3, with D perhaps TRBD2 (6 bases). Per germline, CDR1 GTSNPN and CDR2 SVGIG (reference sequence). Trimming left V 0 bases short and J 2 bases short, with 12 bases between. CDR3 length: 15 residues. CDR3 nucleotide sequence: TGTGCCTGGAGTGTAGTTGGGGGGAACACAGATACGCAGTATTTT. Its protein is CAWSVVGGNTDTQYF.

The chain uses TRBV14 and TRBJ1-1, with D perhaps matching TRBD1 (6 bases). CDR1 SGHDN and CDR2 FVKESK come from the germline V gene. CDR3 size: 15 residues. V dropped 1 base and J dropped 1 base, with 10 bases sitting between them. This CDR3 is CASSQALGANTEAFF. DNA for the CDR3: TGTGCCAGCAGCCAAGCGTTGGGGGCGAACACTGAAGCTTTCTTT.

V and J are TRBV10-3 and TRBJ1-5, with 9 positions matching TRBD1. The junction had 7 bases not matched to a gene; V was cut back by 8 bases and J by 5 bases. There are 14 residues in the CDR3. The germline CDR1 and CDR2 sequences are ENHRY and SYGVKD. CDR3 sequence: CAIGGTGKDQPQHF. Written as DNA, the CDR3 is TGTGCCATCGGGGGGACAGGGAAAGATCAGCCCCAGCATTTT.

This sequence joins TRBV9 and TRBJ2-7; weak D call: TRBD2 (5 bases). V was shortened by 1 base and J by 2 bases, with 13 bases between the two germline ends. The CDR3 spans 15 residues. The V gene's germline CDR1 is SGDLS and CDR2 YYNGEE. The CDR3 DNA is TGTGCCAGCAGCGTATCAGCGGATCAGCCCTACGAGCAGTACTTC. It encodes CASSVSADQPYEQYF.

The V gene is TRBV3-1 (or the pseudogene TRBV3-2), the J gene TRBJ2-1, with a weak D call TRBD2 (5 bases). The V end lost 2 bases, the J end lost 5 bases, and 13 bases lay between the germline ends. The germline gives CDR1 LGHDT, CDR2 YNNKEL (reference sequence). There are 15 residues in the CDR3. As DNA, the CDR3 is TGTGCCAGCAGCCAATTCCCCGGGGTGAACAATGAGCAGTTCTTC. Its protein product is CASSQFPGVNNEQFF.

The gene calls are TRBV5-1 and TRBJ2-2, with D possibly TRBD1 on 5 matching bases. Germline V gene lookup returns CDR1 SGHRS and CDR2 YFSETQ. V lost 2 bases and J lost 0, with 14 bases in between. This CDR3 has 17 residues. The CDR3 sequence: CASSFSQAASNTGELFF. The DNA for the CDR3 is TGCGCCAGCAGCTTTTCACAGGCGGCCTCGAACACCGGGGAGCTGTTTTTT.